The present T cell receptor (beta chain) was sequenced within a study of a mutant IDH1 vaccine in newly diagnosed glioma. Turning to the study itself: Most patients had radiochemotherapy with temozolomide before enrollment; others had one alone.

Regarding this clone: Its antigen is unidentified.

Time point described: week 11, during vaccination. Vaccinated patients received 300 ug of mutant IDH1 20-mer peptide per dose, with topical imiquimod. TCRdb's copy holds only in-frame clones and misses some; the assay was immunoSEQ multiplex PCR. Found here are about 25,000 clones, about 77% of them singletons; the top ten hold 9% to 10%. This CDR3 spans 13 amino acids. Per germline, CDR1 SEHNR and CDR2 FQNEAQ (reference sequence). Between the trimmed V and J ends, which lost 3 bases and 3 bases, there was a span of 6 bases. The rearrangement joins TRBV7-9 to TRBJ2-1; D is undetermined. The receptor was derived from a woman aged 18-30 years with glioma. The sequenced sample was PBMCs, obtained from a glioma patient whose treatment included an IDH1 peptide vaccine. Here the CDR3 DNA reads TGTGCCAGCAGCTTCCTCGACTACAATGAGCAGTTCTTC. It is translated as CASSFLDYNEQFF.